This T cell receptor beta chain was retrieved from a study of T cell changes during pregnancy in multiple sclerosis. The repertoire was sequenced with immunoSEQ multiplex PCR; TCRdb's copy has only in-frame clones and lacks some. The data hold about 68,000 clones, with roughly 92% observed a single time. The V segment lost 6 bases and the J segment 6 bases; nucleotides outside the gene matches: 7. CDR1 and CDR2 from the germline V gene are MNHEY and SVGAGI. The CDR3 spans 13 residues. This specimen consisted of peripheral blood, obtained after pregnancy. The clonotype comes from a female donor in good health, enrolled as a control in a pregnancy study. This chain links TRBV6-5 with TRBJ2-7; 8 nucleotides agree with TRBD1. The CDR3 spells CASRGQVVGEQYF. The CDR3 nucleotides read TGTGCCAGCAGGGGACAGGTAGTAGGCGAGCAGTACTTC.